This TCR beta chain came from a study of tumor-infiltrating lymphocytes in primary liver carcinoma (dated by TCRdb to the late 2010s). Describing the broader study: The five patients, three men and two women aged 30 to 69 years, had hepatocellular carcinoma (four) or combined HCC and intrahepatic cholangiocarcinoma (one). The five patients had tumors staged T1-T3 N0M0, with maximum diameters ranging from about 4.2 to 10 cm. Samples yielded roughly 3.5 to 7.5 million productive TCRbeta reads; read depth did not differ significantly between tissue types. For each liver tumor, the study sampled five regions along with adjacent normal tissue and blood, and applied TCRbeta repertoire sequencing, expression microarrays and whole-exome sequencing. TCRbeta repertoire sequencing covered 35 or so specimens from 5 patients: roughly 25 tumor regions, 5 adjacent noncancerous liver tissues and 5 peripheral blood samples. To link TCRbeta repertoire diversity with the local molecular phenotype, the roughly 23 tumor region samples were profiled using Agilent mRNA microarrays. Technical replicate repertoires showed high reproducibility, with mean shared-clone rates approximately 0.9 and correlation coefficients above 0.95. Summary of the overall study and its limitations: Only four or five patients were included in the study, and the authors note that the findings should be validated in a larger study. Because the samples were bulk and unsorted, CD4+ and CD8+ T cell repertoires could not be compared. The top 250 clones accounted for a significantly greater share of the repertoire in tumors than in blood (p = 0.039). Repertoire overlap was found to be higher between tumor regions (mean approximately 35%) than between tumor-adjacent (roughly 17%) or tumor-blood (around 15%) pairs, consistent with antigen-driven expansion. Only roughly 7-24% of top clones appeared in all five regions of a tumor, which suggests that tumor-infiltrating T cells are spatially heterogeneous. Because only the TCR beta chain was sequenced and unpaired alpha chains were not captured, true repertoire diversity is likely underestimated.

Total RNA and DNA were co-extracted from about 19-30 mg of bulk tissue with the AllPrep DNA/RNA mini kit, without cell sorting. Between November 2015 and early 2016, several patients in China with histopathologically diagnosed primary liver carcinoma had surgical resection. Chronic HBV infection was present in the patients, and the patients were treatment-naive at sampling. Each tumor was sampled at five spatially separated regions: the tumor centre plus the superior, inferior, left-lateral and right-lateral poles. More than 75% viable tumor cells were found by histology in every tumor sample. Pieces of fresh tumor and adjacent tissue were cut in half, with one half kept in RNAlater at -80 degrees C and the other half sent for histology. Using a constant-region primer and ProtoScript II reverse transcriptase, TCRbeta-specific cDNA was reverse-transcribed from 450 to 650 ng total RNA. The TCRbeta libraries were prepared through three rounds of nested multiplex PCR following a slightly modified ARM-PCR procedure. The first two PCR rounds used multiplex TRBV1-TRBV30 forward primers with a Cbeta reverse primer, each for 10 to 11 cycles. Sample barcodes and Illumina adapters were added in a final 25-cycle PCR with Deep VentR polymerase. Before sequencing, amplicons between 200 and 500 bp were purified from gel using a QIAquick gel extraction kit. The TCRbeta amplicons were sequenced with 250-bp paired-end reads on an Illumina HiSeq 2500. The authors processed their data as follows. Reads were quality-trimmed with Trimmomatic v0.33, and paired reads were merged with FLASH v1.2.11 to recover full CDR3 sequences. MiGEC v1.2.1b assigned V, D and J germline segments to the rearranged TCRbeta sequences. Clonotype statistics and Shannon-Wiener diversity indices were computed with VDJtools v1.0.0. Except for diversity analysis, only the 250 most abundant clonotypes of each sample were used in subsequent analyses to reduce sampling bias. TCRdb ran its own pipeline on the public reads, namely fastp trimming at Q25 and MiXCR clone calling, and kept in-frame beta chains. A single entry per CDR3 protein holds the most common genes and DNA from its merged rows. These V and J calls derive from TCRdb rather than the authors' analysis. This sample holds about 110,000 distinct CDR3 sequences; approximately 78% were observed only once. The ten largest clones add up to about 20% of the sample.

From a lookup of the germline V gene, CDR1 and CDR2 are SGHAT and FQNNGV. The CDR3 region is 15 residues in length, termini included. Here the CDR3 DNA is all that survives: 45 bases in frame from base 1. A remark on this clonotype: There is no known antigen for this receptor. The CDR3 carries no conserved terminal phenylalanine or tryptophan, so it likely arises from a read error.

Material for sequencing was liver tumor tissue from sampling region 3. The cell subset or site label on this specimen signifies: tumor region T3, left-lateral pole. The source of this sequence is a man aged 35-49 years with primary liver carcinoma and hepatitis B virus infection. Here the chain combines TRBV11-2 and TRBJ2-5; no confident D gene assignment can be made. The CDR3 reads CASSSVGLVPEAQYL. Here is the DNA: TGTGCCAGCAGCTCCGTCGGGCTAGTCCCAGAGGCCCAGTACCTC.